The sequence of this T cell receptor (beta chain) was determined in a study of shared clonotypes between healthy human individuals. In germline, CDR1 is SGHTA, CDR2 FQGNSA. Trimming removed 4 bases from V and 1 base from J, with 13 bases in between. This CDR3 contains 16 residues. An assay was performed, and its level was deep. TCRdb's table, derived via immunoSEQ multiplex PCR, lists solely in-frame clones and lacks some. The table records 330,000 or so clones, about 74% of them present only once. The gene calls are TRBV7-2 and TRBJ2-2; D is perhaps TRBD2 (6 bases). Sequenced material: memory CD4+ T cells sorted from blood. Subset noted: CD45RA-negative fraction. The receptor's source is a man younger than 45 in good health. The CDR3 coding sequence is TGTGCCAGCAGCTCGCGGGATGGTTTGAACACCGGGGAGCTGTTTTTT. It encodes CASSSRDGLNTGELFF.